Reported below is one TCR beta chain. Its antigen target is currently unknown. The sample holds no much larger clone one base away, and base qualities are not on file. The cohort comprised 670 or so healthy bone marrow donors. At the time of sampling, all cohort members were nominally healthy, though unrecorded immune exposures were likely present. The donor was CMV seropositive and belonged to the group of 250 to 300 seropositive cohort members. Each donor provided a peripheral blood sample, and peripheral blood mononuclear cells were used for TCR beta sequencing. Genomic DNA was extracted from the blood cell samples with the Qiagen DNeasy Blood Extraction Kit. These data originate in a study of cytomegalovirus exposure and HLA in healthy donors (dated by TCRdb to 2016 to 2017). With regard to the full study: In an earlier analysis of roughly 500 of the donors, around 300 Gb of sequence data and 90 million to 120 million unique TCR beta sequences from 180 million or so T cells were reported. The study profiled the T cell repertoires of fewer than 850 subjects by immunosequencing and related them to cytomegalovirus serostatus. In a later genetic analysis, genome-wide SNP genotypes for about 60% of the 666 donors were used, and that subset was treated as a discovery cohort. To predict cytomegalovirus infection status, the study combined high-throughput TCR immunosequencing, statistical association of individual TCRs with disease status, and machine learning. Typing coverage differed by locus: A, B, C, DRB1 and DQB1 were typed in roughly 620-640 donors, DQA1 in 522, DPA1 in around 580, and DPB1 in just under 480. A later analysis re-analyzed previously published TCR beta repertoires from roughly 600 donors and added high-resolution HLA genotyping to study TCR occurrence patterns. An earlier analysis of approximately 580 of the donors used high-throughput TCR beta sequencing to judge whether each TCR beta V gene segment behaved as functional or pseudogenic. In addition to the first cohort of approximately 670 subjects, a separate validation cohort of 130 or so different subjects was used. A handful of DR-DQ haplotypes were treated as single units for association and clustering because of strong linkage in the cohort. Among the 398 genotyped donors, approximately 82% belonged to the genetic ancestry cluster associated with self-reported Caucasian donors. HLA typing included class I and class II loci at four-digit resolution. Donor age, sex, ethnicity and CMV serostatus were compiled together with the repertoire data. The aim of the study was to test whether cataloging public T cell receptors could identify signatures of past pathogen exposure. All discovery cohort repertoires had been generated using a single sequencing platform. An early release that covered 500 to 800 HLA-typed donors contained approximately 300 gigabases of sequencing data and 65 million to 100 million unique TCR sequences. In the later analysis, no new phenotypic data were used to find candidate immune exposures; instead, reliance was placed on TCR beta sequences and their occurrence across donors. Among some 410 genotyped donors of the cohort, an average of around 220,000 unique TCR beta nucleotide sequences was sequenced per donor, of which 15% to 20% were non-productive. Overall study outcomes, separate from this receptor: Roughly uniform sequencing depth across donors was assumed in presence/absence analyses, although this assumption may not hold. Immune exposure information for the cohort was limited to CMV serostatus. This cohort had only TCR beta chains sequenced, and the lack of alpha or paired-chain data limited which features could be detected. While some public TCRs were present in many individuals, most TCR sequences turned up only very rarely across donors. Compared with the approximately 600-donor mean, donors in an Asian-associated ancestry cluster had fewer N-insertions in productive TCRs, according to a later genetic analysis. In a later genetic analysis, a missense DCLRE1C variant was associated with V-gene and J-gene trimming of TCR beta chains, and the association was replicated in an independent cohort. Specific HLA alleles were associated with roughly 16,000 TCR beta sequences at a false discovery rate of 0.05 in a later analysis. According to a later analysis, parvovirus B19, influenza, CMV and Epstein-Barr virus appeared linked to several top co-occurrence clusters. A group of highly shared sequence variants was considered likely to be a technical artifact of the sequencing pipeline. In both the original and validation cohorts, the classifier was reported to diagnose cytomegalovirus status with high specificity and sensitivity. The authors suggested that the approach could potentially be generalized to other disease states and immunological phenotypes. In a later analysis, HLA-associated TCR beta chains showed more clonal expansion and lower generation probabilities than non-associated chains that were equally common. A later analysis found that TCR association rates varied across HLA loci, with DRB1 alleles showing the most associated TCRs and HLA-C alleles the fewest. Assigning TCR associations to individual alleles was difficult when HLA alleles, especially DR and DQ, strongly co-occurred. In an earlier analysis of some 550 of the donors, most TCR beta V segments were observed in productive rearrangements about 90% or about 30% of the time, broadly matching IMGT annotations. Correlated functional status among segregating V segments might reflect linkage disequilibrium, but an unknown experimental factor could not be ruled out. Because HLA typing was unavailable for some donors at each locus, only the typed subset was used in association tests. Because counts were too low, more than 15 rarely observed V segments, including chromosome 9 orphons, were left out of the earlier analysis of approximately 580 of the donors. In the study, about 150 TCR beta chains were listed as associated with cytomegalovirus. A further reported finding was that TCR beta sequences accurately predicted the HLA-A and HLA-B alleles for most subjects in the first cohort. Most CMV-associated TCR beta chains appeared to be HLA-restricted in a later analysis, and the HLA associations seemed to be driven largely by CMV exposure. Some IMGT-functional V segments, including TRBV6-2 and TRBV6-3, could not be told apart with the 87-base-pair reads, so those segments were excluded. Three of the identified cytomegalovirus-associated TCR beta chains were confirmed in vitro to be specific for cytomegalovirus antigens.

Including the terminal cysteine and phenylalanine, the CDR3 comprises 19 residues. Only the CDR3 DNA stays, 57 bases, in frame from base 1. For CDR1 and CDR2, the germline V gene (reference sequence) lists PRHDT and FYEKMQ. V lost 3 bases and J lost 0 bases, and the count of bases not matched to a germline gene is 11. The library came from the immunoSEQ multiplex PCR assay. For the multiplex PCR, a mixture combining 60 forward primers for TCR Vbeta segments and 13 reverse primers for TCR Jbeta segments was used. The CDR3 region of rearranged TCR beta genes was amplified from genomic DNA with a multiplex PCR assay. The Illumina HiSeq System was used to sequence the amplified TCR beta libraries as 87-base-pair reads. For the original study's pipeline: Across the 500 to 750 repertoires, a later analysis counted roughly 84 million unique TCR beta chains, 9.5 million to 13 million of which were shared by at least two donors. Raw reads were error-corrected and collapsed into unique sequences with a nearest-neighbor algorithm that merged closely related sequences to remove PCR and sequencing errors. To assign V, D and J gene segments, CDR3 sequences were aligned to IMGT reference sequences. For a sequence to be retained, a match of at least six nucleotides was required to both a V gene segment and a J gene segment. Rearrangements were called productive when the CDR3 lacked stop codons and stayed in frame with V and J; all others were non-productive. Following IMGT convention, CDR3 was defined as the stretch from the second conserved V-encoded cysteine to the conserved J-encoded phenylalanine. In an earlier analysis of approximately 590 of the donors, sequences lacking an unambiguous match to a single V gene segment were excluded. An earlier analysis of 500 to 600 of the donors classified V segments as functional when productive rearrangements were above 56.7% and as segregating when the standard deviation between donors was above 5%. A statistical classification framework was developed to diagnose cytomegalovirus status using the catalog of TCR beta chain sequences. In a later analysis, V and J genes were assigned by comparing TCR nucleotide sequences against IMGT/GENE-DB human TR gene sequences. In a later analysis, CDR3 sequences and most-parsimonious VDJ recombination scenarios were assigned using the TCRdist pipeline. In a later analysis, each TCR beta chain was defined by its CDR3 amino acid sequence together with its V-gene family, and reads without a unique V-gene family were excluded. A later analysis removed 500 to 650 highly shared, low-generation-probability nucleotide sequences to deal with suspected cross-contamination and a sequencing artifact. In a later analysis, a clonal expansion index was calculated for each public chain from normalized within-repertoire ranks of inferred template counts. In a later analysis, generation probabilities were computed with a VDJ recombination model fitted to out-of-frame rearrangements, and the resulting probabilities were checked against IGoR. In a later analysis, TCR-TCR, TCR-HLA and TCR-CMV co-occurrence was scored with hypergeometric tests, and a repertoire-size bias correction was applied to TCR pairs. To estimate false discovery rates, a later analysis permuted the HLA or CMV assignments 20 times. In a later analysis, co-occurring TCRs were grouped using DBSCAN, and TCRdist sequence similarity was added for clustering within HLA-allele-positive subsets. Repertoires with fewer than 30,000 or more than 120,000 public chains were left out of co-occurrence clustering, as were about 5 repertoires with anomalous nucleotide sharing. Not all clones reach the TCRdb copy of this immuneACCESS table, which keeps in-frame sequences only. Checked studies attribute under half of the gap to unresolved V genes and leave the rest unexplained. D and trimming come from the DNA, and the V and J calls and clone size come from that table. The sample yields roughly 150,000 clones; approximately 80% were counted once. Of the sample, approximately 6% falls within the top ten clones.

The rearranged chain carries TRBV13 and TRBJ2-6; 7 bases in the middle match TRBD1. Sequenced input: PBMCs. The sequence was collected from a man between 25 and 39 years old in good health and CMV-seropositive. The CDR3 protein sequence reads: CASSFQLGTADSGANVLTF. The bases are TGTGCCAGCAGCTTCCAATTAGGGACAGCAGACTCTGGGGCCAACGTCCTGACTTTC. Reference TRBV13 and TRBJ2-6 proteins supply the regions before and after the CDR3; the full variable domain is: AAGVIQSPRHLIKEKRETATLKCYPIPRHDTVYWYQQGPGQDPQFLISFYEKMQSDKGSIPDRFSAQQFSDYHSELNMSSLELGDSALYFCASSFQLGTADSGANVLTFGAGSRLTVL.